This is a list of T cell receptor beta chains from one sample in a study of blood T cell repertoires in COVID-19. Generated by immunoSEQ multiplex PCR, the TCRdb table keeps only in-frame clones and is missing some. The sample consists of more than 85,000 clones, over 75% of them appearing once. Sequencing used peripheral blood. Receptors were obtained from a man in his forties or fifties with acute or convalescent COVID-19. CDR3s include the opening cysteine and the closing phenylalanine or tryptophan. A D gene is named only where the DNA matches it firmly. Clone sizes are given selectively: once, few, many, or a class where the clone is expanded.

v_gene: TRBV6-5
abundance: once
d_gene: .
j_gene: TRBJ2-3
CDR3aa: CASSYGSSQYF
CDR3nt: TGTGCCAGCAGCTACGGGAGTTCGCAGTATTTT

v_gene: TRBV15
abundance: .
d_gene: .
j_gene: TRBJ2-3
CDR3aa: CATSSPGGGGTDTQYF
CDR3nt: TGTGCCACCAGCAGCCCCGGAGGGGGCGGCACAGATACGCAGTATTTT

v_gene: TRBV6-5
abundance: .
d_gene: .
j_gene: TRBJ2-7
CDR3aa: CASSYEAGSYEQYF
CDR3nt: TGTGCCAGCAGTTACGAGGCAGGGTCCTACGAGCAGTACTTC

v_gene: TRBV5-1
abundance: few
d_gene: .
j_gene: TRBJ1-2
CDR3aa: CASSVTGVIVGYTF
CDR3nt: TGCGCCAGCAGCGTGACAGGTGTGATAGTCGGCTACACCTTC

v_gene: TRBV24-1
abundance: .
d_gene: TRBD1
j_gene: TRBJ2-2
CDR3aa: CATTAGGLNTGELFF
CDR3nt: TGTGCCACCACCGCAGGGGGTCTAAACACCGGGGAGCTGTTTTTT

v_gene: TRBV2
abundance: .
d_gene: TRBD1
j_gene: TRBJ2-2
CDR3aa: CASRGGQDPNTGELFF
CDR3nt: TGTGCCAGCAGGGGCGGACAGGATCCGAACACCGGGGAGCTGTTTTTT

v_gene: TRBV7-3
abundance: .
d_gene: .
j_gene: TRBJ2-7
CDR3aa: CASSFGGGSEQYF
CDR3nt: TGTGCCAGCAGCTTTGGGGGAGGCAGCGAGCAGTACTTC

v_gene: TRBV2
abundance: .
d_gene: .
j_gene: TRBJ1-3
CDR3aa: CASSLNTIYF
CDR3nt: TGTGCCAGCTCATTGAACACCATATATTTT

v_gene: TRBV13
abundance: .
d_gene: TRBD2
j_gene: TRBJ2-7
CDR3aa: CASSLVSGLAGGLSYEQYF
CDR3nt: TGTGCCAGCAGCTTAGTTTCGGGACTAGCGGGAGGTCTGTCCTACGAGCAGTACTTC

v_gene: TRBV6-5
abundance: .
d_gene: .
j_gene: TRBJ1-2
CDR3aa: CASRRQGVTYGYTF
CDR3nt: TGTGCCAGCAGGCGCCAAGGGGTCACCTATGGCTACACCTTC

v_gene: TRBV2
abundance: once
d_gene: .
j_gene: TRBJ1-1
CDR3aa: CASSERRNTEAFF
CDR3nt: TGTGCCAGCAGTGAAAGGAGGAACACTGAAGCTTTCTTT

v_gene: TRBV14
abundance: .
d_gene: TRBD1
j_gene: TRBJ2-7
CDR3aa: CASSQYRSGTGERVQYF
CDR3nt: TGTGCCAGCAGCCAATATAGGTCGGGGACAGGGGAGAGAGTGCAGTACTTC

v_gene: TRBV4-2
abundance: .
d_gene: TRBD2
j_gene: TRBJ2-3
CDR3aa: CASNKLAGNTDTQYF
CDR3nt: TGTGCCAGCAACAAACTAGCGGGTAACACAGATACGCAGTATTTT

v_gene: TRBV20-1
abundance: .
d_gene: TRBD2
j_gene: TRBJ2-1
CDR3aa: CSASEIAGAYNEQFF
CDR3nt: TGCAGTGCTAGTGAAATAGCGGGGGCTTACAATGAGCAGTTCTTC

v_gene: TRBV23-1
abundance: .
d_gene: .
j_gene: TRBJ1-2
CDR3aa: CASSQSPGGAENYGYTF
CDR3nt: TGCGCCAGCAGTCAGTCGCCGGGGGGGGCCGAAAACTATGGCTACACCTTC

v_gene: TRBV10-3
abundance: .
d_gene: .
j_gene: TRBJ2-7
CDR3aa: CAISDQGTPYEQYF
CDR3nt: TGTGCCATCAGTGATCAGGGAACTCCCTACGAGCAGTACTTC

v_gene: TRBV3-1/TRBV3-2
abundance: .
d_gene: TRBD1
j_gene: TRBJ1-4
CDR3aa: CASSRGQGNEKLFF
CDR3nt: TGTGCCAGCAGCCGGGGACAGGGTAATGAAAAACTGTTTTTT

v_gene: TRBV7-2
abundance: once
d_gene: .
j_gene: TRBJ2-7
CDR3aa: CASSLPLDRSTYEQYF
CDR3nt: TGTGCCAGCAGCCTTCCCCTTGACAGGTCAACCTACGAGCAGTACTTC

v_gene: TRBV5-1
abundance: .
d_gene: TRBD2
j_gene: TRBJ2-2
CDR3aa: CASSPGTSGTGELFF
CDR3nt: TGCGCCAGCAGCCCGGGGACTAGCGGGACCGGGGAGCTGTTTTTT

v_gene: TRBV3-1/TRBV3-2
abundance: .
d_gene: .
j_gene: TRBJ1-4
CDR3aa: CASSQDLGPAGNEKLFF
CDR3nt: TGTGCCAGCAGCCAAGATCTAGGGCCCGCGGGTAATGAAAAACTGTTTTTT

v_gene: TRBV9
abundance: .
d_gene: .
j_gene: TRBJ1-2
CDR3aa: CASSPGTPGGYTF
CDR3nt: TGTGCCAGCAGCCCCGGGACTCCCGGAGGCTACACCTTC

v_gene: TRBV2
abundance: once
d_gene: .
j_gene: TRBJ2-3
CDR3aa: CASAGLATDTQYF
CDR3nt: TGTGCCAGCGCGGGGCTGGCCACAGATACGCAGTATTTT

v_gene: TRBV7-6
abundance: once
d_gene: TRBD2
j_gene: TRBJ2-7
CDR3aa: CASSLGGGGNEQYF
CDR3nt: TGTGCCAGCAGCCTCGGGGGGGGAGGCAACGAGCAGTACTTC

v_gene: TRBV5-1
abundance: once
d_gene: TRBD2
j_gene: TRBJ2-1
CDR3aa: CASSSSSGTKLSRGSNEQFF
CDR3nt: TGCGCCAGCAGTTCCAGCTCCGGGACTAAGCTTTCGAGGGGATCCAATGAGCAGTTCTTC

v_gene: TRBV18
abundance: .
d_gene: .
j_gene: TRBJ2-7
CDR3aa: CASSPRIQGTNEQYF
CDR3nt: TGTGCCAGCTCACCAAGGATACAGGGCACCAACGAGCAGTACTTC

v_gene: TRBV18
abundance: .
d_gene: .
j_gene: TRBJ1-3
CDR3aa: CASSPPAVAGNTIYF
CDR3nt: TGTGCCAGCTCACCACCAGCGGTTGCTGGAAACACCATATATTTT

v_gene: TRBV7-2
abundance: .
d_gene: TRBD1
j_gene: TRBJ2-7
CDR3aa: CASKTGTGVYEQYF
CDR3nt: TGTGCCAGCAAGACGGGAACAGGGGTTTACGAGCAGTACTTC

v_gene: TRBV10-3
abundance: .
d_gene: .
j_gene: TRBJ1-6
CDR3aa: CAISEGSGNSPLHF
CDR3nt: TGTGCCATCAGTGAAGGGTCAGGGAATTCACCCCTCCACTTT

v_gene: TRBV11-2
abundance: .
d_gene: TRBD1
j_gene: TRBJ2-2
CDR3aa: CASSLAWTGGSAGELFF
CDR3nt: TGTGCCAGCAGCTTAGCCTGGACAGGGGGGTCGGCCGGGGAGCTGTTTTTT

v_gene: TRBV2
abundance: .
d_gene: TRBD1
j_gene: TRBJ2-5
CDR3aa: CASARDRGGETQYF
CDR3nt: TGTGCCAGCGCACGAGACAGGGGTGGAGAGACCCAGTACTTC

v_gene: TRBV19
abundance: .
d_gene: TRBD1
j_gene: TRBJ2-1
CDR3aa: CASTSGGTYNEQFF
CDR3nt: TGTGCCAGTACGTCAGGGGGCACGTACAATGAGCAGTTCTTC

v_gene: TRBV5-5
abundance: .
d_gene: .
j_gene: TRBJ2-3
CDR3aa: CASSPLTITDTQYF
CDR3nt: TGTGCCAGCAGCCCCCTGACAATCACAGATACGCAGTATTTT

v_gene: TRBV15
abundance: .
d_gene: TRBD1
j_gene: TRBJ2-5
CDR3aa: CATSRAGTGNQETQYF
CDR3nt: TGTGCCACCAGCAGAGCCGGGACAGGGAATCAAGAGACCCAGTACTTC

v_gene: TRBV6-5
abundance: .
d_gene: .
j_gene: TRBJ2-1
CDR3aa: CASSSSGVAQFF
CDR3nt: TGTGCCAGCAGTTCCTCCGGTGTTGCGCAGTTCTTC

v_gene: TRBV18
abundance: .
d_gene: TRBD2
j_gene: TRBJ2-1
CDR3aa: CASSPPGLAGGDEQFF
CDR3nt: TGTGCCAGCTCACCACCGGGACTAGCGGGAGGGGATGAGCAGTTCTTC

v_gene: TRBV7-6
abundance: .
d_gene: .
j_gene: TRBJ2-3
CDR3aa: CASSLAGQGTDTQYF
CDR3nt: TGTGCCAGCAGCTTAGCTGGGCAGGGCACAGATACGCAGTATTTT

v_gene: TRBV6-5
abundance: .
d_gene: .
j_gene: TRBJ1-1
CDR3aa: CASTRDYWGTEAFF
CDR3nt: TGTGCCAGCACTCGGGACTACTGGGGCACTGAAGCTTTCTTT

v_gene: TRBV9
abundance: .
d_gene: TRBD1
j_gene: TRBJ2-6
CDR3aa: CASSAGDSTGVLTF
CDR3nt: TGTGCCAGCAGCGCCGGGGACAGCACGGGCGTCCTGACTTTC